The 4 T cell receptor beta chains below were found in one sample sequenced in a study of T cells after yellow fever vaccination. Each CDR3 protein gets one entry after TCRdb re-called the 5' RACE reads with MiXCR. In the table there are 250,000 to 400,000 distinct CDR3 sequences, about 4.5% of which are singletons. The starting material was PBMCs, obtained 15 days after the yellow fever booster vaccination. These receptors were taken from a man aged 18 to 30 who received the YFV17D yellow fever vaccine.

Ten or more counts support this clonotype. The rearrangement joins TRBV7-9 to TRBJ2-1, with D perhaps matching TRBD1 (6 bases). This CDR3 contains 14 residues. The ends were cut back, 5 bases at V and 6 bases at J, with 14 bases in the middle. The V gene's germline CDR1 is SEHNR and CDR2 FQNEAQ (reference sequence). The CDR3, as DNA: TGTGCCAGCAGCCCCCTCGGACAGTCCAATGAGCAGTTCTTC. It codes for CASSPLGQSNEQFF.

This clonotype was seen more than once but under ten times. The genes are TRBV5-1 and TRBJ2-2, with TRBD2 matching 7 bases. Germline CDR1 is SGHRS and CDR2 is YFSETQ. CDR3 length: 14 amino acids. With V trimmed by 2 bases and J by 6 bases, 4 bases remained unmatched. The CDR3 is CASSFPAGAGELFF. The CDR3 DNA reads TGCGCCAGCAGCTTCCCCGCGGGGGCCGGGGAGCTGTTTTTT.

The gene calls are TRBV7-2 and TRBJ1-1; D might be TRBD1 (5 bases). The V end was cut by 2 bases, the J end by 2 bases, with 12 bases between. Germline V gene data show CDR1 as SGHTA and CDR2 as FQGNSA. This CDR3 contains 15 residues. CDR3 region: CASSLYGGVNTEAFF. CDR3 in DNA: TGTGCCAGCAGCTTATATGGGGGGGTAAACACTGAAGCTTTCTTT.

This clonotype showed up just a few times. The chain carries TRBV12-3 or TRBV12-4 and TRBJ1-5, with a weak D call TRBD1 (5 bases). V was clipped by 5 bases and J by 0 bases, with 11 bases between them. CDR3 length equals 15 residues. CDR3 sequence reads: CASSTRTLSNQPQHF. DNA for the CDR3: TGTGCCAGCAGTACCCGGACACTTAGCAATCAGCCCCAGCATTTT.